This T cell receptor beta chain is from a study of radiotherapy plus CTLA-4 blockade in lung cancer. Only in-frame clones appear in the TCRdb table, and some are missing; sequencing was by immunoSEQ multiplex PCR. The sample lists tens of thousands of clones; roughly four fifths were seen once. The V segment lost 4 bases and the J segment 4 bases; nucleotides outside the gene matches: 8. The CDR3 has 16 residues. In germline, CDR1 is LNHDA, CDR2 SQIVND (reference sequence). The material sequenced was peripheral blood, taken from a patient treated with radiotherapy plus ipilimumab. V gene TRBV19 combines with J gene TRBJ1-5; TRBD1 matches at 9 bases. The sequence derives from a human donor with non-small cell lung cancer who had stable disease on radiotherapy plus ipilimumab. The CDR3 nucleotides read TGTGCCAGTAGTAGCCTCGACAGGGGGGGGAATCAGCCCCAGCATTTT. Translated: CASSSLDRGGNQPQHF. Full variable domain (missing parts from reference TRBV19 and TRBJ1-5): DGGITQSPKYLFRKEGQNVTLSCEQNLNHDAMYWYRQDPGQGLRLIYYSQIVNDFQKGDIAEGYSVSREKKESFPLTVTSAQKNPTAFYLCASSSLDRGGNQPQHFGDGTRLSIL.